This TCR beta chain stems from a study of blood T cell repertoires in COVID-19. The V gene's germline CDR1 is SGHVS and CDR2 FQNEAQ. This CDR3 contains 14 residues. Losses at the gene ends were 5 bases for V and 8 bases for J; bases not matched to a gene: 8. Authors' processing steps: Amplified reference gene primers provided the basis for estimating nucleated cell counts. Clones were sequenced by immunoSEQ multiplex PCR, and TCRdb holds only the in-frame ones, with some missing. Clonal size and the V and J genes are those of that table, whereas D and trimming came from the DNA. The repertoire has 65,000 to 75,000 clones, around 74% of them found once; the top ten carry roughly 21%.

Sequencing was carried out using peripheral blood. The TCR sequence derives from a man in his sixties or seventies with acute or convalescent COVID-19. The genes are TRBV7-8 and TRBJ1-2; TRBD1 matches at 10 bases. For the CDR3, the DNA is TGTGCCAGCAGCCTTCCTGGGACAGGGGACGGCTACACCTTC. Protein sequence: CASSLPGTGDGYTF.